This T cell receptor delta chain originates from a study of γδ T cells in repeated Plasmodium falciparum infection. At the level of the study: Sampling occurred at baseline, pre-infection for selected infections, and 21 days post-infection.

CDR1 is TSWWSYY, CDR2 QGS, per germline. V trimming: 0 bases; J trimming: 0 bases; junction bases outside the gene matches: 12. CDR3 length: 19 residues. Bulk repertoires came from Vgamma9/Vdelta2+ or Vdelta2-negative gammadelta T cells flow-sorted from PBMC. TCRdb reanalysed the multiplex PCR reads via CATT. The sample carries some 100,000 delta-chain clones, 1.4% to 1.5% recorded once. In this sample, this clone turned up a few times. A much larger clone is a single base away; this may be a read error. At the DNA level, this CDR3 is encoded by other sequences in the same sample as well. The sample consisted of gamma-delta T cells from blood. This clonotype was obtained from a pool of human donors (malaria-infected and uninfected, not separated). V usage is TRDV1 and J usage is TRDJ1; 8 bases are shared with TRDD3. TCRdb does not report a J gene; here it was assigned by matching the DNA to germline references. The CDR3 protein is CALGELMSSGGYYTDKLIF. The CDR3 nucleotides read TGTGCTCTTGGGGAACTTATGTCGAGCGGGGGATATTACACCGATAAACTCATCTTT.